The 30 T cell receptor beta chains presented below share a single source sample, sequenced in a study of blood T cell repertoires in COVID-19. Measured with immunoSEQ multiplex PCR; TCRdb has only the in-frame clones, and not every one. Of 150,000 to 200,000 clones listed, about 90% are singletons. The sequenced sample was peripheral blood. All receptors derive from a woman aged 55-70 years with COVID-19, enrolled during active disease.

The chain couples TRBV10-3 to TRBJ1-1, with D hard to call. The CDR3 contains 13 residues. Trimming cost V 4 bases and J 3 bases, with 9 bases left between them. Germline CDR1 is ENHRY and CDR2 is SYGVKD. The CDR3 region is CAISGSRDTEAFF. In DNA, the CDR3 is TGTGCCATCAGTGGATCACGGGACACTGAAGCTTTCTTT.

The genes are TRBV19 and TRBJ1-4, with a weak D call TRBD1 (5 bases). Trimming removed 4 bases from V and 0 bases from J, with 12 bases in between. Germline assignment: CDR1 LNHDA and CDR2 SQIVND (reference sequence). The CDR3 is 16 amino acids. The CDR3 nucleotides are TGTGCCAGTAGTAAGACAGCGGGGTCAACTAATGAAAAACTGTTTTTT. The encoded protein is CASSKTAGSTNEKLFF.

This sequence joins TRBV5-6 and TRBJ2-7; D may be TRBD2 (6 bases). Trimming stripped 1 base from V and 6 bases from J, with 14 bases between. Germline V gene data show CDR1 as SGHDT and CDR2 as YYEEEE. The CDR3 covers 14 residues. CDR3 bases: TGTGCCAGCAGCTTGCTTCCGGGAGATCTCGAGCAGTACTTC. This translates into CASSLLPGDLEQYF.

The CDR3 bases are TGTGCCAGCTCACCGGCAGGTGGAAACACCATATATTTT. Protein product: CASSPAGGNTIYF. This chain uses TRBV18 with TRBJ1-3; D remains ambiguous. The CDR3 has 13 amino acids. The V end was cut by 3 bases, the J end by 3 bases, with 6 bases between. Germline-derived CDR1 and CDR2 are KGHSH and LQKENI.

The chain has TRBV27 and TRBJ1-5; TRBD1 matches at 9 bases. J gave up 3 bases and V 5 bases, and 8 bases lay outside the gene matches. This CDR3 has 16 residues. Germline CDR1 MNHEY, CDR2 SMNVEV (reference sequence). CDR3 in DNA: TGTGCCAGCAGTCCGCCGGGACAGGGAAACAATCAGCCCCAGCATTTT. Translation: CASSPPGQGNNQPQHF.

The chain links TRBV5-1 to TRBJ2-7, with D possibly matching TRBD2 (5 bases). The germline CDR1 and CDR2 sequences are SGHRS and YFSETQ. V was pared by 4 bases and J by 7 bases, with 18 bases between. The CDR3 loop spans 14 amino acids. The CDR3 sequence is CASSVGPSSGEQYF. Written as DNA, the CDR3 is TGCGCCAGCAGCGTCGGCCCATCATCGGGAGAGCAGTACTTC.

The rearrangement uses TRBV18 and TRBJ1-2; 11 nucleotides line up with TRBD1. The CDR3 spans 17 residues. J gave up 1 base and V 4 bases, and 8 bases lay outside the gene matches. Germline V lookup: CDR1 KGHSH, CDR2 LQKENI. The CDR3 bases are TGTGCCAGCTCACTTGGACAGGGGGCGCAGGGTAACTATGGCTACACCTTC. Encoded protein: CASSLGQGAQGNYGYTF.

CDR3 in amino acids: CASKEAGPETQYF. The CDR3 coding sequence is TGCGCCAGCAAGGAGGCGGGTCCAGAGACCCAGTACTTC. This chain links TRBV5-1 with TRBJ2-5, with a tentative D call TRBD2 (5 bases). This CDR3 is built from 13 residues. V gave up 6 bases and J gave up 4 bases, with 13 bases separating them. Germline CDR1 and CDR2: SGHRS and YFSETQ.

The rearrangement joins TRBV4-1 to TRBJ2-7, with 7 bases that match TRBD1. The germline V gene encodes CDR1 MGHRA and CDR2 YSYEKL. This CDR3 has 15 residues. Unmatched junction bases numbered 11, after V lost 4 bases and J lost 5 bases. CDR3 in amino acids: CASSLKTGSTDEQYF. The CDR3 DNA reads as TGCGCCAGCAGCCTCAAGACAGGGAGTACAGACGAGCAGTACTTC.

The V gene is TRBV6-2 or TRBV6-3, the J gene TRBJ1-5; TRBD1 matches at 11 bases. The length of the CDR3 is 17 residues. Germline V lookup: CDR1 MNHEY, CDR2 SVGEGT. V trimming: 0 bases; J trimming: 5 bases; junction bases outside the gene matches: 6. The CDR3 DNA reads as TGTGCCAGCAGTTACTCGGGGACAGGGGGTAGGGATCAGCCCCAGCATTTT. Its protein is CASSYSGTGGRDQPQHF.

The rearrangement joins TRBV4-1 to TRBJ1-2, with D possibly matching TRBD1 (6 bases). Per the germline V gene, CDR1 is MGHRA and CDR2 is YSYEKL. Deletions cut 0 bases from V and 2 bases from J, with 16 bases between. CDR3 length: 17 residues. The CDR3 sequence: CASSQDRTAITNYGYTF. CDR3 in DNA: TGCGCCAGCAGCCAAGACAGGACAGCAATAACCAACTATGGCTACACCTTC.

This clone was recorded once. The rearrangement links TRBV24-1 to TRBJ1-5; D is perhaps TRBD1 (5 bases). Germline CDR1 is KGHDR and CDR2 is SFDVKD. With 4 bases removed from V and 9 bases from J, the gap between germline ends came to 15 bases. The CDR3 sequence is 14 residues long. This CDR3 is CATSDQGLEGPQHF. Written as DNA, the CDR3 is TGTGCCACCAGTGACCAGGGTTTGGAGGGGCCCCAGCATTTT.

The V call is TRBV6-6, the J call TRBJ2-3; 8 bases match TRBD2. Losses at the gene ends were 5 bases for V and 5 bases for J; bases not matched to a gene: 18. This CDR3 region has 18 residues. CDR1 is MNHNY, CDR2 SVGAGI, per germline (reference sequence). This CDR3 reads CASSPWGRLASGVDTQYF. In DNA, the CDR3 is TGTGCCAGCAGTCCCTGGGGGAGACTAGCGAGTGGGGTAGATACGCAGTATTTT.

This chain joins TRBV11-2 and TRBJ1-3; TRBD1 agrees at 9 bases. The CDR3 totals 17 residues. The V gene's germline CDR1 is SGHAT and CDR2 FQNNGV. J gave up 0 bases and V 3 bases, and 6 bases lay outside the gene matches. CDR3 sequence: CASSFRRDRVSGNTIYF. In DNA, the CDR3 is TGTGCCAGCAGCTTCCGCCGGGACAGGGTCTCTGGAAACACCATATATTTT.

The chain links TRBV11-3 to TRBJ2-5, with TRBD1 identical over 9 bases. Losses at the gene ends were 1 base for V and 4 bases for J; bases not matched to a gene: 4. CDR1 and CDR2 from the germline V gene are SGHNT and YENEEA. The CDR3 is made up of 15 amino acids. The CDR3 DNA reads as TGTGCCAGCAGCTTAGGCAACAGGGGGCGAGAGACCCAGTACTTC. Its protein product is CASSLGNRGRETQYF.

The rearrangement joins TRBV18 to TRBJ1-2; 8 bases are shared with TRBD1. Germline V gene sequence: CDR1 KGHSH, CDR2 LQKENI. The CDR3 runs to 16 residues. The trim removed 0 bases at V and 1 base at J, leaving 4 bases unmatched. The CDR3 region is CASSPPGQANNYGYTF. CDR3 in DNA: TGTGCCAGCTCACCACCGGGACAGGCCAATAACTATGGCTACACCTTC.

The chain recombines TRBV7-9 with TRBJ2-5; TRBD1 matches 7 bases. Germline CDR1 and CDR2: SEHNR and FQNEAQ (reference sequence). Germline trimming cut 1 base from V and 0 bases from J; bases unmatched to any gene: 2. There are 15 residues in the CDR3. The CDR3 sequence is CASSLGGQYQETQYF. CDR3 nucleotides: TGTGCCAGCAGCTTAGGGGGACAGTACCAAGAGACCCAGTACTTC.

CDR3 region: CASSLKGRGKQYF. The CDR3, as DNA: TGTGCCAGCAGTTTAAAGGGTAGGGGCAAGCAGTACTTC. The J gene is TRBJ2-7, the V gene TRBV12-3 or TRBV12-4; perhaps TRBD1 as D (5 bases). There are 13 residues in the CDR3. Trimming removed 2 bases from V and 8 bases from J, with 13 bases in between.

J is TRBJ2-3 and V is TRBV3-1 (or the pseudogene TRBV3-2); the match to TRBD2 covers 9 bases. CDR1 and CDR2 from the germline V gene are LGHDT and YNNKEL (reference sequence). The ends lost 1 base at V and 2 bases at J; junction bases unmatched: 4. This CDR3 has 16 residues. The CDR3 DNA reads TGTGCCAGCAGCCAAGGGCTAGCGGGGTACACAGATACGCAGTATTTT. Translated: CASSQGLAGYTDTQYF.

This chain connects TRBV24-1 to TRBJ2-5; TRBD1 is a possible D gene (5 bases). V lost 3 bases and J lost 0, with 10 bases in between. Germline CDR1 is KGHDR and CDR2 is SFDVKD. The CDR3 totals 15 residues. CDR3 nucleotide sequence: TGTGCCACCAGTGATCCGACAGACTACCAAGAGACCCAGTACTTC. The encoded protein is CATSDPTDYQETQYF.

The V and J genes are TRBV12-5 and TRBJ1-2; D remains unclear. CDR1 and CDR2 from the germline V gene are LGHNT and FRNRAP. V was clipped by 2 bases and J by 4 bases, with 11 bases between them. The CDR3 consists of 14 residues. The CDR3 is CASGLSGGGYGYTF. The CDR3 DNA follows: TGTGCTAGTGGTTTGTCCGGCGGTGGCTATGGCTACACCTTC.

This clone turned up a few times. V and J are TRBV29-1 and TRBJ2-1; 9 nucleotides agree with TRBD1. Germline V CDR1 and CDR2: SQVTM, ANQGSEA. The V gene end was trimmed by 4 bases and the J gene end by 6 bases; junction bases not matched to a gene: 10. This CDR3 has 15 amino acids. The CDR3 loop reads CSVAPTGGEGNEQFF. CDR3 sequence (DNA): TGCAGCGTTGCCCCGACAGGGGGTGAGGGCAATGAGCAGTTCTTC.

The rearrangement joins TRBV6-2 or TRBV6-3 to TRBJ1-5; D is unresolved. V lost 2 bases, J lost 0 bases, and 5 bases lay in between. CDR3 length equals 14 residues. Germline assignment: CDR1 MNHEY and CDR2 SVGEGT. In DNA, the CDR3 is TGTGCCAGCAGTTACGGACTTAGCAATCAGCCCCAGCATTTT. Amino acids: CASSYGLSNQPQHF.

The CDR3 loop is CASSIPSGTYNEQFF. CDR3 bases: TGTGCCAGTAGTATACCTAGCGGAACCTACAATGAGCAGTTCTTC. The gene calls are TRBV19 and TRBJ2-1; 7 bases align to TRBD2. V lost 2 bases, J lost 2 bases, and 3 bases stayed unmatched. The V gene's germline CDR1 is LNHDA and CDR2 SQIVND (reference sequence). The CDR3 consists of 15 residues.

The rearrangement joins TRBV15 to TRBJ1-5; TRBD1 aligns across 7 bases. The CDR3 totals 16 residues. The germline V gene has CDR1 LNHNV and CDR2 YYDKDF (reference sequence). V lost 0 bases and J lost 3; bases outside the gene matches: 5. CDR3 sequence (DNA): TGTGCCACCAGCAGAGATTGGGGACAGTTCAATCAGCCCCAGCATTTT. As protein: CATSRDWGQFNQPQHF.

The rearrangement joins TRBV5-4 to TRBJ1-1, with a tentative D call TRBD1 (5 bases). This CDR3 contains 13 residues. Germline CDR1 and CDR2: SGHNT and YYREEE (reference sequence). V lost 3 bases to trimming and J lost 1 base, with 7 bases between them. The CDR3: CASSSGWNTEAFF. The CDR3 DNA reads TGTGCCAGCAGCTCAGGGTGGAACACTGAAGCTTTCTTT.

The chain employs TRBV30 and TRBJ1-5; D gene unclear. Germline loops: CDR1 GTSNPN, CDR2 SVGIG (reference sequence). Trimming cost V 2 bases and J 0 bases, with 5 bases left between them. CDR3 size: 13 residues. CDR3 sequence: CAWSQNSNQPQHF. The CDR3 DNA is TGTGCCTGGAGTCAAAATAGCAATCAGCCCCAGCATTTT.

The rearrangement uses TRBV30 and TRBJ1-6, with 9 bases matching TRBD1. In germline, CDR1 is GTSNPN, CDR2 SVGIG (reference sequence). V shed 1 base, J shed 10 bases, and the junction held 2 bases outside the gene matches. The CDR3 runs 13 residues. The CDR3 reads CAWSADRGSPLHF. CDR3 DNA sequence: TGTGCCTGGAGTGCGGACAGGGGCTCACCCCTCCACTTT.

V usage is TRBV19 and J usage is TRBJ2-1; TRBD1 matches 8 bases. The CDR3 contains 16 residues. V was clipped by 8 bases and J by 8 bases; unmatched bases: 17. CDR1 LNHDA and CDR2 SQIVND come from the germline V gene (reference sequence). The CDR3 loop reads CASRLTGTGVPDEQFF. CDR3 coding DNA: TGTGCCAGTCGACTAACCGGGACAGGCGTTCCGGATGAGCAGTTCTTC.

This clone appeared a few times. The rearrangement uses TRBV19 and TRBJ2-1; 14 bases agree with TRBD2. Germline V lookup: CDR1 LNHDA, CDR2 SQIVND (reference sequence). The V and J ends lost 5 bases and 8 bases, in that order; junction bases with no gene match: 20. This CDR3 contains 20 residues. Here the CDR3 DNA reads TGTGCCAGTAGTTATCACGCCGGGACTAGCGGGAGTAAGGGAAGAGATGAGCAGTTCTTC. Translation: CASSYHAGTSGSKGRDEQFF. Filled out from reference TRBV19 and TRBJ2-1, the complete variable domain reads DGGITQSPKYLFRKEGQNVTLSCEQNLNHDAMYWYRQDPGQGLRLIYYSQIVNDFQKGDIAEGYSVSREKKESFPLTVTSAQKNPTAFYLCASSYHAGTSGSKGRDEQFFGPGTRLTVL.